This T cell receptor (beta chain) was sequenced in a study of tumor-infiltrating lymphocytes in primary liver carcinoma (dated by TCRdb to about 2017). Turning to the overall study: Of the five patients, three men and two women aged 30 to 69 years, four had hepatocellular carcinoma and one had combined HCC and intrahepatic cholangiocarcinoma. A total of about 35 specimens from 5 patients, comprising approximately 25 tumor regions, 5 adjacent noncancerous liver tissues and 5 peripheral blood samples, were covered by TCRbeta repertoire sequencing. Each sample produced about 3.5 to 8 million productive TCRbeta reads, and read depth showed no significant difference between tissue types. Technical replicate repertoires showed high reproducibility, with mean shared-clone rates approximately 0.89 and correlation coefficients above 0.95. The five patients had tumors of stage T1-T3 N0M0, with maximum diameters ranging from about 4.2 to 10 cm. To link TCRbeta repertoire diversity to the local molecular phenotype, the 20 to 25 tumor region samples were profiled with Agilent mRNA microarrays. For each liver tumor, the study sampled five regions along with adjacent normal tissue and blood, and applied TCRbeta repertoire sequencing, expression microarrays and whole-exome sequencing. Overall study outcomes, separate from this receptor: Pairs of tumor regions showed greater repertoire overlap (mean around 36%) than tumor-adjacent pairs (roughly 17%) or tumor-blood pairs (roughly 15%), which is consistent with antigen-driven expansion. Compared with blood, tumors had a significantly larger share of the repertoire taken up by the top 250 clones (p = 0.039). Only four or five patients were included in the study, and the authors note that the findings should be validated in a larger study. Only about 8-24% of top clones were found in all five regions of a tumor, suggesting spatial heterogeneity of tumor-infiltrating T cells. Comparison of CD4+ and CD8+ T cell repertoires was precluded by the use of bulk unsorted samples. Only the TCR beta chain was sequenced, so true repertoire diversity is likely underestimated because unpaired alpha chains were not captured.

Starting from about 500 ng total RNA, TCRbeta-specific cDNA was produced by reverse transcription with a constant-region primer and ProtoScript II reverse transcriptase. TCRbeta libraries were built with three nested multiplex PCR rounds, a slightly modified ARM-PCR procedure. Multiplex TRBV1-TRBV30 forward primers and a Cbeta reverse primer were used in the first two PCR rounds, each of which was run for roughly 10 cycles. Sample barcodes and Illumina adapters were added in a final 25-cycle PCR using Deep VentR polymerase. Before sequencing, amplicons of 200-500 bp were gel-purified using a QIAquick gel extraction kit. An Illumina HiSeq 2500 was used to sequence the TCRbeta amplicons with 250-bp paired-end reads. The study's processing was this. Reads were quality-trimmed with Trimmomatic v0.33, and paired reads were merged with FLASH v1.2.11 to recover full CDR3 sequences. V, D and J germline segments were assigned to the rearranged TCRbeta sequences using MiGEC v1.2.1b. Clonotype statistics and Shannon-Wiener diversity indices were computed with VDJtools v1.0.0. To reduce sampling bias, subsequent analyses other than the diversity analysis used only the 250 most abundant clonotypes in each sample. TCRdb trimmed the raw reads at Q25, called clones with MiXCR and kept productive beta chains. Each CDR3 protein gets just one entry, which takes the most common genes and DNA from the rows behind it. TCRdb's processing, not the authors', yielded these V and J calls. This sample has some 120,000 distinct CDR3 sequences in its table, and roughly three fifths of those were observed once. The top ten constitute roughly 8.8% of the sample.

CDR1 and CDR2 are read off the germline V gene as SNHLY and FYNNEI. V is pared back by 5 bases and J by 0 bases, with 10 bases lying between the germline termini. From the cysteine through the phenylalanine, the CDR3 covers 14 amino acids. The DNA shown is the 42-base CDR3, in frame from base 1. Without any cell sorting, total RNA and DNA were co-extracted from approximately 22-30 mg of bulk tissue using the AllPrep DNA/RNA mini kit. Between late 2015 and March 2016, 4 to 6 patients in China with histopathologically diagnosed primary liver carcinoma had surgical resection. Chronic HBV infection was present in the patients, and the patients were treatment-naive at sampling. Each tumor was sampled at five spatially separated regions: the superior, inferior, left-lateral and right-lateral poles and the tumor centre. Histological examination found more than 75% viable tumor cells in every tumor sample. Each fresh piece of tumor and adjacent tissue was cut in two, with one half stored in RNAlater at -80 degrees C and the other half sent for histology.

Details on this clonotype: This clone's antigen is unknown. The input lacks base qualities; no much larger clone sits a single base away.

The receptor's source is a woman aged 60-70 years with primary liver carcinoma and hepatitis B virus infection. The sequence links TRBV2 to TRBJ1-1; the D gene cannot be named for sure. Source material: liver tumor tissue from sampling region 1. The cell subset or site label for this specimen denotes: tumor region T1, superior pole. The bases read TGTGCCAGCAGTAAAATGCGAATGAACACTGAAGCTTTCTTT. It is translated as CASSKMRMNTEAFF.